The subject of this entry is one T cell receptor (beta chain). What it binds is unknown. Trimming cost V 4 bases and J 6 bases; bases outside gene matches: 8. Per the germline V gene, CDR1 is LGHNA and CDR2 is YNFKEQ. CDR3 length: 15 residues. The authors ran the assay at deep level. A roughly 200 ng quantity of DNA, 32,000 or so T cell genomes, went into the sorted-subset replicate PCRs. Measured with immunoSEQ multiplex PCR; TCRdb has only the in-frame clones, and not every one. The sample includes 600,000 to 750,000 clones, 72% seen only once; the top ten take around 1.7%. These data come from a study of shared clonotypes between healthy human individuals. Study-level results: Memory subsets generally showed lower estimated richness than naive subsets.

V usage is TRBV4-2 and J usage is TRBJ2-2; 7 bases match TRBD2. This sequence was found in a woman in her 30s in good health. The sequencing input was memory CD4+ T cells sorted from blood. The subset was: CD45RA-negative fraction. CDR3 DNA: TGTGCCAGCAGCCCGCGGGGGTTGGAAGCCGGGGAGCTGTTTTTT. As protein: CASSPRGLEAGELFF.